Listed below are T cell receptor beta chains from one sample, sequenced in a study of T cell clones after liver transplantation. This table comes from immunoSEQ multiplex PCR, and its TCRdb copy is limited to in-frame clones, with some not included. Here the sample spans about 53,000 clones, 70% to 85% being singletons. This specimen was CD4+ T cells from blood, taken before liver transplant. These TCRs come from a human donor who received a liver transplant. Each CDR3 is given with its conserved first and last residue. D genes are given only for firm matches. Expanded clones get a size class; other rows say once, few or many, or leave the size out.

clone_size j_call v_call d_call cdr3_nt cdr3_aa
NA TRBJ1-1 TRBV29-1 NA TGCAGCGTACGACGTATGAACACTGAAGCTTTCTTT CSVRRMNTEAFF
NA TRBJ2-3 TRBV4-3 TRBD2 TGCGCCAGCAGTCGAGGGACTAGCGGCTCAGATACGCAGTATTTT CASSRGTSGSDTQYF
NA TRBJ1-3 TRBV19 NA TGTGCCAGTAGTGAGGAGGCGAGCTCTGGAAACACCATATATTTT CASSEEASSGNTIYF
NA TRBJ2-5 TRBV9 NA TGTGCCAGCAGCGTCGGGATTGGGGGCGATAAGACCCAGTACTTC CASSVGIGGDKTQYF
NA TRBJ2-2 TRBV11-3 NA TGTGCCAGCGGGCCCGGGCCCGGGGAGCTGTTTTTT CASGPGPGELFF
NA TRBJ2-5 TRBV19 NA TGTGCCAGTAGTAGAGAAGAGACCCAGTACTTC CASSREETQYF
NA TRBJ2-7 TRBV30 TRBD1 TGTGCCTGGAGCCTAGGGGGACAGGGAACCTACGAGCAGTACTTC CAWSLGGQGTYEQYF
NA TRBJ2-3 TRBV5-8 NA TGTGCCAGCAGCATTTACCGGGACCGACTTACGATTGATACGCAGTATTTT CASSIYRDRLTIDTQYF
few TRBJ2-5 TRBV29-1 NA TGCAGCGCTACGGATGGTGGGGAGACCCAGTACTTC CSATDGGETQYF
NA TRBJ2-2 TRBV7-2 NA TGTGCCAGCAGCTTAGCAAGTGCAGGGAGGGGGGAGCTGTTTTTT CASSLASAGRGELFF
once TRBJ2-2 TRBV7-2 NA TGTGCCAGCAGCCTACTGACTTCGAACACCGGGGAGCTGTTTTTT CASSLLTSNTGELFF
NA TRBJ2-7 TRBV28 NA TGTGCCAGCAGTTTAACCAACTACGAGCAGTACTTC CASSLTNYEQYF
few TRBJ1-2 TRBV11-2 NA TGTGCCAGCAGCACCGGGAGGGTTGGCTACACCTTC CASSTGRVGYTF
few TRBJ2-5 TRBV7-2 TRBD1 TGTGCCAGCAGCTCAATGGGACAGAAAGAGACCCAGTACTTC CASSSMGQKETQYF
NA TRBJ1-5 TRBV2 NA TGTGCCAGCAGAGAGACAGACGTCGAGGGTCAGCCCCAGCATTTT CASRETDVEGQPQHF
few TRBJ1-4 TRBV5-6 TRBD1 TGTGCCAGCAGCTTTGGAGACAGGGAAACGGAAAAACTGTTTTTT CASSFGDRETEKLFF